Shown below are 3 T cell receptor beta chains from a single sample sequenced in a study of T cell responses to AZD1222 COVID-19 vaccine. Libraries were prepared by immunoSEQ multiplex PCR; TCRdb keeps only in-frame clonotypes and omits some of them. The data contain fewer than 150,000 clones, 80% to 90% of them singletons. The sample in question was peripheral blood, obtained on day 0 of AZD1222 vaccination. The receptors here all came from an adult in good health.

The rearrangement uses TRBV19 and TRBJ2-5, with D possibly being TRBD1 or TRBD2 (5 bases each). Germline loops: CDR1 LNHDA, CDR2 SQIVND (reference sequence). The V end was cut by 10 bases, the J end by 7 bases, with 19 bases between. This CDR3 spans 13 amino acids. The DNA of the CDR3 is TGTGCCACCACACGTGGGGCCCGGGGGACCCAGTACTTC. Its translation: CATTRGARGTQYF.

The chain recombines TRBV7-6 with TRBJ1-1; 8 bases are shared with TRBD1. V lost 1 base and J lost 4; bases outside the gene matches: 2. Germline V lookup: CDR1 SGHVS, CDR2 FNYEAQ. The CDR3 has 14 residues. The CDR3 spells CASSLGQGSTEAFF. The CDR3 DNA reads as TGTGCCAGCAGCTTAGGACAGGGGAGCACTGAAGCTTTCTTT.

This clone showed up just once. This rearrangement joins TRBV19 to TRBJ1-4; 10 positions agree with TRBD1. Germline assignment: CDR1 LNHDA and CDR2 SQIVND (reference sequence). Trimming cost V 7 bases and J 0 bases; bases outside gene matches: 2. The length of the CDR3 is 15 residues. CDR3 sequence reads: CASKGQGATNEKLFF. Written as DNA, the CDR3 is TGTGCCAGTAAAGGACAGGGGGCAACTAATGAAAAACTGTTTTTT.